One sample yielded the 13 T cell receptor beta chains listed below, sequenced in a study of T-cell reconstitution after alpha-beta-depleted transplantation in children. Molecular barcoding with unique molecular identifiers was used for the TCRbeta library. TCRdb re-called the PCR reads with MiXCR, one entry per CDR3 protein. The repertoire consists of about 600,000 distinct CDR3 sequences, with 10% to 15% occurring once and the leading ten covering about 2%. The starting material was PBMCs, mostly from graft donor cells, obtained 360 days after TCRalphabeta/CD19-depleted stem cell transplant. Every receptor here comes from a male patient between 10 and 17 years old who had a stem cell transplant for acute myeloid leukemia, so the T cells may come from the graft donor.

This clonotype was observed a few times. The chain joins TRBV3-1 to TRBJ2-1; no reliable D call. The germline V gene encodes CDR1 LGHDT and CDR2 YNNKEL (reference sequence). V was clipped by 4 bases and J by 7 bases, with 26 bases between them. The CDR3 length is 18 residues. The CDR3 region has the DNA TGTGCCAGCAGCCCACGTGGCTCGGTGTTGAGGCTTACGAATGAGCAGTTCTTC. As protein: CASSPRGSVLRLTNEQFF.

This clonotype came up many times. V and J are TRBV5-5 and TRBJ2-1; no clear D gene. The germline CDR1 and CDR2 sequences are SGHKS and YYEKEE (reference sequence). The V end lost 1 base, the J end lost 3 bases, and 14 bases lay between the germline ends. The CDR3 loop spans 16 amino acids. CDR3: CASSLKLWDYYNEQFF. The CDR3 nucleotides read TGTGCCAGCAGCTTGAAGTTGTGGGATTACTACAATGAGCAGTTCTTC.

The chain carries TRBV29-1 and TRBJ2-5, with TRBD2 matching 9 bases. Germline V lookup: CDR1 SQVTM, CDR2 ANQGSEA. The junction had 3 bases not matched to a gene; V was cut back by 4 bases and J by 0 bases. The CDR3 consists of 14 residues. CDR3 coding DNA: TGCAGCGTTGGCGGGAGGGCGAACCAAGAGACCCAGTACTTC. Protein: CSVGGRANQETQYF.

This clonotype was counted a few times. The CDR3 sequence: CASSSDRGLWNEQFF. The CDR3 DNA follows: TGTGCCAGCAGCTCGGACAGGGGATTATGGAATGAGCAGTTCTTC. The genes are TRBV7-2 and TRBJ2-1; 9 positions match TRBD1. Germline V CDR1 and CDR2: SGHTA, FQGNSA. With 4 bases clipped from V and 7 bases from J, the junction kept 8 bases outside the gene matches. The CDR3 loop spans 15 amino acids.

This chain joins TRBV6-5 and TRBJ1-2; perhaps TRBD1 as D (6 bases). Trimming removed 4 bases at V and 4 bases at J, with 10 bases between. The germline V gene has CDR1 MNHEY and CDR2 SVGAGI. This CDR3 comprises 13 residues. CDR3 bases: TGTGCCAGCAGTTCCGACAGGATCTATGGCTACACCTTC. It codes for CASSSDRIYGYTF.

The sample holds a few counts of this clonotype. The chain links TRBV18 to TRBJ2-7, with 10 bases aligning to TRBD1. Per germline, CDR1 KGHSH and CDR2 LQKENI. There are 14 residues in the CDR3. V dropped 3 bases and J dropped 5; count of bases not matched to a gene: 4. CDR3 nucleotides: TGTGCCAGCTCACCGGGACAGGGGATCGACGAGCAGTACTTC. Translating it yields CASSPGQGIDEQYF.

This clonotype was seen a handful of times. V and J are TRBV20-1 and TRBJ2-1; no clear D gene. CDR3 length equals 12 residues. Trimming cost V 3 bases and J 2 bases, with 5 bases left between them. Germline V gene data show CDR1 as DFQATT and CDR2 as SNEGSKA (reference sequence). CDR3 amino acids: CSARVAYNEQFF. The CDR3 DNA is TGCAGTGCTAGGGTCGCCTACAATGAGCAGTTCTTC.

This clonotype was observed at least ten times. The V call is TRBV11-2, the J call TRBJ2-1, with 9 bases identical to TRBD2. This CDR3 region has 16 residues. From germline, CDR1 is SGHAT and CDR2 FQNNGV. Trimming cost V 2 bases and J 5 bases; bases outside gene matches: 7. CDR3 sequence: CASSLWAGGLDNEQFF. In DNA, the CDR3 is TGTGCCAGCAGCTTATGGGCGGGAGGGCTCGACAATGAGCAGTTCTTC.

The J gene is TRBJ2-7, the V gene TRBV20-1, with a tentative D call TRBD2 (5 bases). V lost 0 bases and J 7 bases, leaving 16 bases between the germline ends. In germline, CDR1 is DFQATT, CDR2 SNEGSKA (reference sequence). The CDR3 consists of 14 residues. Here the CDR3 DNA reads TGCAGTGCTAGAGAAGGGCGGGTCCACGGGGAGCAGTACTTC. Translating it yields CSAREGRVHGEQYF.

The sample holds a few counts of this clonotype. This chain connects TRBV28 to TRBJ1-2; maybe TRBD1 (5 bases). The germline CDR1 and CDR2 sequences are MDHEN and SYDVKM. This CDR3 has 12 amino acids. V shed 5 bases and J shed 5 bases, with 9 bases lying between them. The CDR3 DNA sequence: TGTGCCAGCAGTCCTGACAGATATGGCTACACCTTC. This gives the protein CASSPDRYGYTF.

The chain joins TRBV4-2 to TRBJ2-3; 9 bases are shared with TRBD1. CDR1 is LGHNA and CDR2 is YNFKEQ in the germline V gene. The CDR3 is 18 amino acids. The V segment lost 4 bases and the J segment 2 bases; nucleotides outside the gene matches: 13. The CDR3 protein is CASSPEGAGQGFTDTQYF. The CDR3 nucleotides are TGTGCCAGCAGCCCCGAAGGTGCGGGACAGGGATTCACAGATACGCAGTATTTT.

This clonotype was recorded at least ten times. This rearrangement joins TRBV29-1 to TRBJ2-1; 7 bases match TRBD1. The CDR3 has 12 amino acids. The V segment lost 6 bases and the J segment 8 bases; nucleotides outside the gene matches: 7. Germline assignment: CDR1 SQVTM and CDR2 ANQGSEA. The CDR3 sequence: CSVSRQGHEQFF. DNA of the CDR3: TGCAGCGTAAGTCGACAGGGCCATGAGCAGTTCTTC.

This clonotype was observed a few times. The CDR3 DNA reads TGTGCCACCAGCGTAGGGACAGCCACAGATACGCAGTATTTT. This sequence encodes CATSVGTATDTQYF. The genes are TRBV15 and TRBJ2-3; 7 bases are a match to TRBD1. The CDR3 contains 14 residues. Trimming cost V 5 bases and J 2 bases; bases outside gene matches: 4. Looked up from germline, CDR1 is LNHNV and CDR2 is YYDKDF (reference sequence).